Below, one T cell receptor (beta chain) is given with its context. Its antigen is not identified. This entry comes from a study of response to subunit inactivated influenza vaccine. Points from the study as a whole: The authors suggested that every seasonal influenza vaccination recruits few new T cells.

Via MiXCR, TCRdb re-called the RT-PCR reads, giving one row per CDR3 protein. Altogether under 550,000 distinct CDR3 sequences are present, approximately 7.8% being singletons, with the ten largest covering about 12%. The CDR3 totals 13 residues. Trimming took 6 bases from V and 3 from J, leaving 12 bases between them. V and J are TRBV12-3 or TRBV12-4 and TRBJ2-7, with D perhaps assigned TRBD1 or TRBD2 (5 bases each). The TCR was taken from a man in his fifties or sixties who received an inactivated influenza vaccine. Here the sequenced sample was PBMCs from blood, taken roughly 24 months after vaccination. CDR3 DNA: TGTGCCAGCAGCCGGGACCACCACTACGAGCAGTACTTC. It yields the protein CASSRDHHYEQYF.